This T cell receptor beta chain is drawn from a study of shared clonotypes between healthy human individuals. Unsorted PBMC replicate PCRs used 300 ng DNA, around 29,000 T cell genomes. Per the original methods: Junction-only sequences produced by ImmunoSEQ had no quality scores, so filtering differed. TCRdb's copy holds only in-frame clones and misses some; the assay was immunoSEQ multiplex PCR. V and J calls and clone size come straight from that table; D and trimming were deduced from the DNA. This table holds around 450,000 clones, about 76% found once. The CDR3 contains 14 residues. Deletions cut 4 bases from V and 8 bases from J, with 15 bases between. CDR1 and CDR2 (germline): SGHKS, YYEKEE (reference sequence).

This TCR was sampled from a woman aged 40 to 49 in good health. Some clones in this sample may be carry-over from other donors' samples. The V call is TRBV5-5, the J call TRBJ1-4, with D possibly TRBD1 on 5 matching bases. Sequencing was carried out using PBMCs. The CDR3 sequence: CASSDRLDGEKLFF. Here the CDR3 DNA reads TGTGCCAGCAGCGACAGATTGGACGGAGAAAAACTGTTTTTT.